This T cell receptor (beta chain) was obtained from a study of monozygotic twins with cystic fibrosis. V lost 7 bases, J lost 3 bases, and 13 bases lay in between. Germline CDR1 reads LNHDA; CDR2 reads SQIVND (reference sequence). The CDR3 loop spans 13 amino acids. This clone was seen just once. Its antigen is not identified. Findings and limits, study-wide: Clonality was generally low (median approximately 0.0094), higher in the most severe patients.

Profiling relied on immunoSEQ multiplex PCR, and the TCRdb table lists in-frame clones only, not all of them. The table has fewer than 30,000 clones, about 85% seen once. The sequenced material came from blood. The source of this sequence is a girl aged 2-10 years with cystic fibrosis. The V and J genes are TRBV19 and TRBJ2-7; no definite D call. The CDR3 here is CASMSAVNYEQYF. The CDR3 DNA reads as TGTGCCAGTATGAGCGCTGTGAACTACGAGCAGTACTTC. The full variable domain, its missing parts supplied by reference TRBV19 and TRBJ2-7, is DGGITQSPKYLFRKEGQNVTLSCEQNLNHDAMYWYRQDPGQGLRLIYYSQIVNDFQKGDIAEGYSVSREKKESFPLTVTSAQKNPTAFYLCASMSAVNYEQYFGPGTRLTVT.